This TCR beta chain emerged from a study of blood T cell repertoires in COVID-19. Study-wide context: COVID-19 samples from acute and convalescent phases originated in the United States, Italy and Spain. T cells, B-cell-depleted T cells, or PBMCs supplied cDNA or gDNA.

Per the germline V gene, CDR1 is MDHEN and CDR2 is SYDVKM. This CDR3 region has 15 residues. The V gene end was trimmed by 3 bases and the J gene end by 7 bases; junction bases not matched to a gene: 5. Original processing notes: Amplification with reference gene primers provided the estimates of nucleated cell counts. Data came from immunoSEQ multiplex PCR; TCRdb stores just in-frame clones and leaves some out. The D gene and trimming were derived from the DNA, and the V and J assignments and clone size from that table. The data contain approximately 80,000 clones, 88% of them singletons. The material sequenced was peripheral blood. V and J are TRBV28 and TRBJ2-1, with TRBD2 identical over 11 bases. The TCR was taken from a human donor in a cohort sampled during active COVID-19. CDR3 region: CASSFLASGRNEQFF. In nucleotides, the CDR3 is TGTGCCAGCAGTTTCTTGGCTAGCGGGAGGAATGAGCAGTTCTTC.